The 14 T cell receptor beta chains below were found in one sample sequenced in a study of T cell responses to AZD1222 COVID-19 vaccine. Method: immunoSEQ multiplex PCR; TCRdb's copy keeps in-frame clones and lacks some. The sample consists of roughly 100,000 clones, over 90% of them appearing once. The input for sequencing was peripheral blood, taken on day 0 of AZD1222 vaccination. The source of these receptors is an adult in good health.

This clone was seen only once. V is TRBV11-2 and J is TRBJ2-7; unclear D gene. Germline values: CDR1 SGHAT, CDR2 FQNNGV. The V and J ends lost 7 bases and 5 bases respectively, with 9 bases between them. The CDR3 spans 11 residues. This CDR3 is CASTPGHEQYF. In nucleotides, the CDR3 is TGTGCCAGCACCCCGGGCCACGAGCAGTACTTC.

V is TRBV28 and J is TRBJ1-5; D unclear. Trimming cost V 9 bases and J 6 bases, with 12 bases left between them. Germline-derived CDR1 and CDR2 are MDHEN and SYDVKM. The CDR3 is 12 residues long. This chain's CDR3 is CASSPYGQPQHF. CDR3 sequence (DNA): TGTGCCAGTTCCCCCTACGGTCAGCCCCAGCATTTT.

The chain couples TRBV3-1 (or the pseudogene TRBV3-2) to TRBJ1-3; TRBD1 might be the D (5 bases). This CDR3 contains 14 residues. Germline-derived CDR1 and CDR2 are LGHDT and YNNKEL (reference sequence). Trimming took off 4 bases at V and 2 bases at J, with 9 bases between the two ends. The CDR3 bases are TGTGCCAGCAGCCCCAGCAGGGCTGGAAACACCATATATTTT. It specifies CASSPSRAGNTIYF.

The V gene is TRBV9, the J gene TRBJ2-1; TRBD2 agrees at 10 bases. Germline values: CDR1 SGDLS, CDR2 YYNGEE. This CDR3 is built from 16 residues. V lost 0 bases and J lost 4; bases outside the gene matches: 4. This chain's CDR3 is CASSVASSGGYNEQFF. The CDR3 bases are TGTGCCAGCAGCGTAGCCTCTAGCGGGGGTTACAATGAGCAGTTCTTC.

The CDR3 region has the DNA TGCGCCAGCAAAGGGACTAGCGGGAGAGGGGGGACCACAGATACGCAGTATTTT. This gives the protein CASKGTSGRGGTTDTQYF. The chain uses TRBV10-2 and TRBJ2-3; 14 bases map to TRBD2. Germline lookup yields CDR1 WSHSY and CDR2 SAAADI. This CDR3 contains 18 residues. J gave up 2 bases and V 7 bases, and 11 bases lay outside the gene matches.

V usage is TRBV7-9 and J usage is TRBJ1-1; no reliable D call. Trimming took off 5 bases at V and 5 bases at J, with 9 bases between the two ends. The CDR3 runs to 12 residues. Germline lookup yields CDR1 SEHNR and CDR2 FQNEAQ (reference sequence). The CDR3 nucleotides are TGTGCCAGCAGCCGCGTTCTAACTGAAGCTTTCTTT. Translating gives CASSRVLTEAFF.

This chain connects TRBV19 to TRBJ1-2; no reliable D call. Germline values: CDR1 LNHDA, CDR2 SQIVND (reference sequence). V was trimmed by 1 base and J by 8 bases, leaving 11 bases between them. The CDR3 is 13 residues long. The CDR3 bases are TGTGCCAGTAGTATAGGGGCGCTGGGAGGCTACACCTTC. Translating gives CASSIGALGGYTF.

This clone was detected only once. The rearrangement uses TRBV5-8 and TRBJ1-2; 8 bases are shared with TRBD1. In germline, CDR1 is SGHTS, CDR2 YDEGEE. V trimming: 2 bases; J trimming: 0 bases; junction bases outside the gene matches: 6. This CDR3 has 16 residues. The CDR3 protein is CASSFTGTGPNYGYTF. The CDR3, as DNA: TGTGCCAGCAGCTTTACCGGGACAGGACCTAACTATGGCTACACCTTC. Based on the CDR3 plus reference TRBV5-8 and TRBJ1-2, the full variable domain is EAGVTQSPTHLIKTRGQQATLRCSPISGHTSVYWYQQALGLGLQFLLWYDEGEERNRGNFPPRFSGRQFPNYSSELNVNALELEDSALYLCASSFTGTGPNYGYTFGSGTRLTVV.

The chain employs TRBV7-2 and TRBJ2-7, with TRBD2 matching over 10 bases. CDR1 is SGHTA, CDR2 FQGNSA, per germline. V lost 1 base to trimming and J lost 1 base; unmatched junction nucleotides: 4. This CDR3 has 16 amino acids. In DNA, the CDR3 is TGTGCCAGCAGCTTAGGTACTAGCGGGGCGTCCTACGAGCAGTACTTC. It specifies CASSLGTSGASYEQYF.

V and J are TRBV19 and TRBJ2-7, with TRBD2 as a possible D gene (5 bases). The CDR3 is 15 residues long. The V end lost 6 bases, the J end lost 2 bases, and 17 bases lay between the germline ends. The germline gives CDR1 LNHDA, CDR2 SQIVND (reference sequence). This CDR3 reads CASSQAATGTYEQYF. As DNA, the CDR3 is TGTGCCAGTAGCCAAGCGGCTACCGGAACCTACGAGCAGTACTTC.

The chain is built from TRBV6-1 and TRBJ1-6; D not resolved. From germline, CDR1 is MNHNS and CDR2 SASEGT. V shed 6 bases and J shed 0 bases, with 15 bases lying between them. The CDR3 has 17 amino acids. The DNA of the CDR3 is TGTGCCAGCAGCGAACCTACAAGGAGCTCCTATAATTCACCCCTCCACTTT. Encoded protein: CASSEPTRSSYNSPLHF.

Only one count was recorded for this clone. The rearrangement uses TRBV21-1 and TRBJ1-1. TRBV21-1 is labeled a pseudogene. This CDR3 contains 14 residues. This chain's CDR3 is CARAVDSENTEAFF. CDR3 nucleotides: TGTGCCAGAGCAGTGGACTCCGAGAACACTGAAGCTTTCTTT.

The V and J genes are TRBV19 and TRBJ2-7, with 14 bases matching TRBD2. The V gene end was trimmed by 5 bases and the J gene end by 11 bases; junction bases not matched to a gene: 11. Looked up from germline, CDR1 is LNHDA and CDR2 is SQIVND (reference sequence). The CDR3 has 15 residues. The DNA for the CDR3 is TGTGCCAGTAGTGCCCTGACTAGCGGGAGGGCCGTCAAGTACTTC. Encoded protein: CASSALTSGRAVKYF.

This chain links TRBV24-1 with TRBJ2-1; weak D call: TRBD1 (6 bases). CDR1 and CDR2 (germline): KGHDR, SFDVKD. The CDR3 has 13 residues. Trimming cost V 4 bases and J 7 bases, with 10 bases left between them. The CDR3, as DNA: TGTGCCACCAGTGACCCACAGGGTAATGAGCAGTTCTTC. Its protein product is CATSDPQGNEQFF.